The entry below describes one TCR beta chain. The antigen is unknown. The data originate from a study of shared clonotypes between healthy human individuals. Trimming left V 6 bases short and J 8 bases short, with 16 bases between. This CDR3 has 14 amino acids. The germline V gene has CDR1 SEHNR and CDR2 FQNEAQ (reference sequence). A deep-level run was used for the assay. Repertoires were generated with immunoSEQ multiplex PCR, while TCRdb's copy carries only in-frame clones and drops some. Of roughly 700,000 clones listed, roughly 91% are singletons. Notes on the study in general: Memory subsets had estimated richness that was generally smaller than that of naive subsets. Rarefaction gave evidence that sorted-subset sequencing remained incomplete despite large depth.

This chain joins TRBV7-9 and TRBJ1-4, with D possibly TRBD1 on 5 matching bases. The sequenced sample consisted of memory CD8+ T cells from PBMCs. As for subset: CD45RO+ cells pooled with CCR7-negative TemRA cells. The clonotype comes from a man aged 18-30 years in good health. Some clones in this sample may be carry-over from other donors' samples. The DNA of the CDR3 is TGTGCCAGCAGACCCCCCGGGGACTACGAAAAACTGTTTTTT. It specifies CASRPPGDYEKLFF.